This TCR gamma chain comes out of a study of Vδ1+ human thymocytes listed by TCRdb under 2018. A note on the overall study: As a data resource, the study described the mRNA-level TRG and TRD CDR3 repertoires of highly purified Vdelta1+ thymocytes obtained from young children. Validation of the multiplex-based CDR3 amplicon strategy against 5'RACE-based CDR3 amplicon generation methods had been performed previously. What the work shows at the level of the full study, not this receptor alone: Many TRG clonotypes were found to be shared between donors (up to roughly 7x10^3), whereas TRD repertoires were found to be essentially private (max about 100 shared). Despite high sort purity, 15% to 20% of thymic TRD sequences were Vdelta2 (and few Vdelta3), unlike peripheral blood Vdelta1+ controls. Because no clustering by age or sex was seen, donors were not stratified by age or sex in the analyses. In contrast to oligoclonal peripheral blood repertoires, thymic TRG and TRD repertoires appeared to be highly polyclonal with Gaussian CDR3 length distributions. Because unexpected Vdelta2 sequences could lead to misinterpretation of bulk repertoire data, the authors recommended using highly purified populations and single-cell validation.

This clone was observed a few times. No cognate antigen has been identified for it. No much larger clone is present one base from it, and per-base qualities are unavailable. Trimmed from V: 3 bases; trimmed from J: 7 bases; junction bases lacking a gene match: 3. CDR1 and CDR2 (GITISATS, ISYDGTV) derive from the germline V gene (reference sequence). The CDR3 has 11 amino acids, counting the end cysteine and phenylalanine. The only DNA kept is the CDR3, 33 bases in frame from the first base. Thymic samples were depleted of alphabeta T cells, then CD3+ TCRVdelta1+ TCRVdelta2- thymocytes were FACS-sorted. Sorted Vdelta1+ thymocyte purity ranged from 98% to 99.6%. The thymic specimens were obtained from about eight paediatric patients who were undergoing corrective cardiac surgery and ranged in age from 5 days to 15 months. Thymic tissue was dispersed, and mononuclear cells were isolated on a Histopaque-1077 density gradient. For staining, the antibodies used were anti-TCRVdelta1 clone TS8.2, anti-TCRVdelta2 clone B6, anti-CD3 clone HIT3a and anti-TCRalphabeta clone IP26.

RNA extraction was performed with the RNeasy mini kit, and reverse transcription was done with Superscript III. CDR3 amplicons were produced by multiplex PCR using pooled V-gene forward primers and a constant-region reverse primer with Illumina adaptor overhangs. Amplicons were gel-purified, then indexed with Nextera index primers over approximately 8 extra PCR cycles and purified with AMPure XP beads. Libraries were sequenced on an Illumina MiSeq with paired-end 250 bp reads, dual indexing and approximately 20% PhiX spike-in. As for how the authors treated the data: FastQC was used to quality check the reads, while ea-utils fastq-join merged the TRG read pairs. IMGT/HighV-QUEST was used to annotate the sequences, only productive sequences with an unambiguous V-gene assignment were kept, and clonotypes were defined as sequences sharing an identical CDR3 sequence. Downstream analysis used VDJtools 1.1.1, tcR 2.2.3, Treemap and vegan Shannon diversity in R 3.4.4. TCRdb reprocessed the public data with the CATT caller; entries with the same nucleotide sequence were combined afterwards. The V and J calls and clone size come from TCRdb's table, not from the authors' own analysis. The table for this sample lists thousands of gamma-chain clones; 35% to 45% of them were counted only once. The ten most abundant clones make up approximately 2% of the sample.

The sequencing sample was made of Vdelta1+ gamma-delta thymocytes from the thymus. Read against the paper, the sample's cell subset or site label means: FACS-sorted CD3+ TCRalphabeta- TCRVdelta1+ TCRVdelta2- thymocytes. The chain uses TRGV9 and TRGJ1 or TRGJ2. This clonotype originated in a boy under two years old who had congenital heart surgery. The DNA sequence is given as TGTGCCTTGTGGGAGTTATATAAGAAACTCTTT. It specifies CALWELYKKLF.